The clone carrying this TCR beta chain showed up just once. Its antigen is unidentified. Among the 120 subjects of the validation cohort, separate from the roughly 700-subject first cohort, were the donors. This specimen comes from a study of cytomegalovirus exposure and HLA in healthy donors. The study's findings and limits: The listing of 160 or so TCR beta chains classed them as cytomegalovirus-associated. Rare TCR sequences dominated, though some public TCRs recurred in many donors. Subsequent analysis revealed that first-cohort TCR clusters tended to co-occur in the roughly 120 validation repertoires.

The assay was immunoSEQ multiplex PCR, and TCRdb's table has in-frame clones only and misses some. The sample has approximately 150,000 clones, approximately 86% seen once. The CDR3 is made up of 16 amino acids. The V end was cut by 7 bases, the J end by 4 bases, with 22 bases between. Germline V lookup: CDR1 LNHDA, CDR2 SQIVND (reference sequence). Input material: PBMCs. The source is a man aged 18 to 30 in good health and CMV-seropositive. This chain connects TRBV19 to TRBJ1-2; D not resolved. In DNA form, the CDR3 reads TGTGCCAGTACAGTGGGCCCCCGGCTGGGCCTCTATGGCTACACCTTC. Protein: CASTVGPRLGLYGYTF.